The following is a TCR beta chain sequence with its context. Ages ranged from roughly 18 to 100 years, with residence in about two dozen US areas. This CDR3 region has 11 residues. Trimming stripped 2 bases from V and 16 bases from J, with 12 bases between. Germline V gene sequence: CDR1 SNHLY, CDR2 FYNNEI. This sample is part of a study of blood T cell repertoires in COVID-19. Study summary: The United States, Italy and Spain were the sources of the acute and convalescent COVID-19 samples.

Generated by immunoSEQ multiplex PCR, the TCRdb table keeps only in-frame clones and is missing some. The profile covers a few hundred thousand clones, with 89% appearing a single time and approximately 1.8% taken by the ten largest. This clonotype originated in a woman aged 55 to 70 who had recovered from COVID-19. Sequencing input: PBMCs or T cells enriched from blood (not recorded which). The rearrangement links TRBV2 to TRBJ2-1; no clear D gene. The CDR3 nucleotides are TGTGCCAGCAGTGAATTTTGGCGGCTTTTCTTC. It is translated as CASSEFWRLFF.